The 22 T cell receptor beta chains listed next were all sequenced from one sample in a study of T-cell memory formation after mild COVID-19. MiXCR was run by TCRdb on the 5' RACE reads, yielding one entry per CDR3 protein. Of around 200,000 distinct CDR3 sequences in the sample, around 30% were seen once. The sample consisted of PBMCs or a T cell subset sorted from them (not recorded which). These receptors were taken from an adult woman who had mild COVID-19 (a few samples of this study predate the infection). Cell type and time point are not known.

This clonotype has a count of ten or more. This chain joins TRBV18 and TRBJ2-1; 8 nucleotides agree with TRBD1. CDR1 and CDR2 from the germline V gene are KGHSH and LQKENI. The CDR3 sequence is 15 residues long. V shed 4 bases and J 2 bases; nucleotides not matched to a gene: 4. The CDR3 sequence is CASSRETGAYNEQFF. As DNA, the CDR3 is TGTGCCAGCTCACGAGAGACAGGGGCCTACAATGAGCAGTTCTTC. The full variable domain, rest sourced from reference TRBV18 and TRBJ2-1, is NAGVMQNPRHLVRRRGQEARLRCSPMKGHSHVYWYRQLPEEGLKFMVYLQKENIIDESGMPKERFSAEFPKEGPSILRIQQVVRGDSAAYFCASSRETGAYNEQFFGPGTRLTVL.

This clonotype was seen a few times. This chain's CDR3 is CASSPVVGGQDYGYTF. CDR3 bases: TGCGCCAGCAGCCCCGTTGTGGGGGGACAGGACTATGGCTACACCTTC. This rearrangement joins TRBV5-1 to TRBJ1-2, with 8 bases aligning to TRBD1. The germline V gene has CDR1 SGHRS and CDR2 YFSETQ. J lost 3 bases, V lost 4 bases, and 11 bases had no gene match. The CDR3 consists of 16 residues.

The chain employs TRBV12-3 or TRBV12-4 and TRBJ2-2; D call uncertain. CDR3 length equals 14 residues. Deletions cut 4 bases from V and 2 bases from J, with 8 bases between. The CDR3 sequence: CASSSYRNTGELFF. As DNA, the CDR3 is TGTGCCAGCAGTTCGTACCGTAACACCGGGGAGCTGTTTTTT.

This rearrangement joins TRBV24-1 to TRBJ2-7; TRBD1 might be the D (6 bases). Germline V gives CDR1 KGHDR, CDR2 SFDVKD. V shed 4 bases and J shed 0 bases, with 15 bases lying between them. The CDR3 has 16 amino acids. In DNA, the CDR3 is TGTGCCACCAGTGACTCCGGGACACCCGGCTCCTACGAGCAGTACTTC. It encodes CATSDSGTPGSYEQYF.

This clonotype was recorded a few times. The chain couples TRBV7-7 to TRBJ2-5, with D possibly being TRBD2 (5 bases). Per the germline V gene, CDR1 is SSHAT and CDR2 is FNYEAQ (reference sequence). This CDR3 region has 14 residues. With 5 bases removed from V and 5 bases from J, the gap between germline ends came to 15 bases. The CDR3 DNA sequence: TGTGCCAGCAGCCCCCAGTTCTCGGGGGAGACCCAGTACTTC. The encoded protein is CASSPQFSGETQYF.

The chain carries TRBV3-1 and TRBJ2-6; no definite D call. The V end lost 5 bases, the J end lost 4 bases, and 6 bases lay between the germline ends. This CDR3 comprises 13 residues. Germline V gives CDR1 LGHDT, CDR2 YNNKEL (reference sequence). CDR3 nucleotide sequence: TGTGCCAGCAGCACCAGGGGGGCCAACGTCCTGACTTTC. Amino acids: CASSTRGANVLTF.

The gene calls are TRBV19 and TRBJ1-2; the match to TRBD1 covers 12 bases. This CDR3 comprises 16 residues. Per germline, CDR1 LNHDA and CDR2 SQIVND (reference sequence). V gave up 8 bases and J gave up 10 bases; unmatched junction bases: 17. The CDR3 sequence is CASRSIGTGGELSYTF. In DNA, the CDR3 is TGTGCCAGTCGATCTATCGGGACAGGGGGCGAACTGTCCTACACCTTC.

In its sample, this clonotype was seen a few times. The genes are TRBV6-5 and TRBJ1-1; the match to TRBD1 covers 8 bases. Germline V CDR1 and CDR2: MNHEY, SVGAGI. The CDR3 is 13 amino acids. V gave up 6 bases and J gave up 6 bases; unmatched junction bases: 6. CDR3 amino acids: CASRHTGGSEAFF. The DNA of the CDR3 is TGTGCCAGCAGACACACAGGGGGATCTGAAGCTTTCTTT.

This clonotype was picked up a small number of times. This chain links TRBV5-1 with TRBJ2-1; D is unresolved. Per the germline V gene, CDR1 is SGHRS and CDR2 is YFSETQ. V was shortened by 0 bases and J by 1 base, with 5 bases between the two germline ends. The CDR3 consists of 14 residues. CDR3 loop: CASSLGESYNEQFF. The CDR3 DNA follows: TGCGCCAGCAGCTTGGGTGAGTCCTACAATGAGCAGTTCTTC.

A few counts support this clonotype. The chain links TRBV29-1 to TRBJ2-1; TRBD1 agrees at 7 bases. The CDR3 is 19 amino acids. The germline V gene has CDR1 SQVTM and CDR2 ANQGSEA. The V and J ends lost 3 bases and 3 bases, in that order; junction bases with no gene match: 20. The CDR3 here is CSVDWGNRGPTILYNEQFF. CDR3 DNA sequence: TGCAGCGTTGATTGGGGAAACAGGGGCCCTACTATCCTCTACAATGAGCAGTTCTTC.

This clonotype was detected only a few times. This chain links TRBV5-5 with TRBJ2-2; 8 nucleotides match TRBD1. V lost 1 base to trimming and J lost 3 bases; unmatched junction nucleotides: 2. Germline V gene data show CDR1 as SGHKS and CDR2 as YYEKEE (reference sequence). CDR3 length equals 15 residues. The CDR3 sequence is CASSLSTGDTGELFF. CDR3 coding DNA: TGTGCCAGCAGCTTGTCGACAGGGGACACCGGGGAGCTGTTTTTT.

V is TRBV4-2 and J is TRBJ2-1, with D perhaps assigned TRBD1 or TRBD2 (5 bases each). CDR1 LGHNA and CDR2 YNFKEQ come from the germline V gene. The CDR3 has 16 residues. V was clipped by 1 base and J by 3 bases, with 13 bases between them. The chain's CDR3 is CASSQGEGPYYNEQFF. CDR3 in DNA: TGTGCCAGCAGCCAAGGCGAGGGACCATACTACAATGAGCAGTTCTTC.

J is TRBJ2-7 and V is TRBV9; D is perhaps TRBD2 (6 bases). CDR1 is SGDLS, CDR2 YYNGEE, per germline. The CDR3 loop spans 15 amino acids. The V end lost 0 bases, the J end lost 4 bases, and 14 bases lay between the germline ends. CDR3 bases: TGTGCCAGCAGCGTAGGCGTGGGGGGAATATACGAGCAGTACTTC. Protein product: CASSVGVGGIYEQYF.

This clonotype was found once. This chain links TRBV18 with TRBJ1-2; no clear D. CDR3 length: 13 residues. V gave up 3 bases and J gave up 8 bases, with 13 bases separating them. Germline-derived CDR1 and CDR2 are KGHSH and LQKENI. CDR3 sequence reads: CASSPEGAWGYTF. The CDR3, as DNA: TGTGCCAGCTCACCTGAAGGAGCTTGGGGCTACACCTTC. Looking up the rest from reference TRBV18 and TRBJ1-2 gives the full variable domain: NAGVMQNPRHLVRRRGQEARLRCSPMKGHSHVYWYRQLPEEGLKFMVYLQKENIIDESGMPKERFSAEFPKEGPSILRIQQVVRGDSAAYFCASSPEGAWGYTFGSGTRLTVV.

The chain has TRBV11-3 and TRBJ2-5; D is ambiguous. The CDR3 runs to 12 residues. Trimming took off 3 bases at V and 5 bases at J, with 7 bases between the two ends. Germline V lookup: CDR1 SGHNT, CDR2 YENEEA. CDR3 protein: CASSFNYETQYF. CDR3 DNA sequence: TGTGCCAGCAGCTTCAACTACGAGACCCAGTACTTC.

The V and J genes are TRBV5-1 and TRBJ2-1, with TRBD2 identical over 9 bases. The CDR3 has 17 residues. In germline, CDR1 is SGHRS, CDR2 YFSETQ. V shed 3 bases and J 6 bases; nucleotides not matched to a gene: 13. The CDR3 DNA follows: TGCGCCAGCAGCTGGCAGCCCCGCGGGGGGGCCGTCAATGAGCAGTTCTTC. Its protein product is CASSWQPRGGAVNEQFF. Variable domain in full (rest from reference TRBV5-1 and TRBJ2-1): KAGVTQTPRYLIKTRGQQVTLSCSPISGHRSVSWYQQTPGQGLQFLFEYFSETQRNKGNFPGRFSGRQFSNSRSEMNVSTLELGDSALYLCASSWQPRGGAVNEQFFGPGTRLTVL.

This clonotype was counted a few times. This chain links TRBV5-1 with TRBJ2-7; possible D gene TRBD1, 6 bases. V gave up 5 bases and J gave up 2 bases, with 17 bases separating them. The CDR3 consists of 15 residues. Germline V gives CDR1 SGHRS, CDR2 YFSETQ. CDR3 in DNA: TGCGCCAGCAGTTCCTCACAGGGAGCTCCCTACGAGCAGTACTTC. Translating gives CASSSSQGAPYEQYF.

The gene calls are TRBV15 and TRBJ2-4; TRBD2 is a possible D gene (5 bases). V lost 0 bases, J lost 9 bases, and 12 bases lay in between. Germline V gene data show CDR1 as LNHNV and CDR2 as YYDKDF (reference sequence). The CDR3 has 14 amino acids. The CDR3 region has the DNA TGTGCCACCAGCAGAGACCGGCTAGGAGGCATTCAGTACTTC. Translated, it gives CATSRDRLGGIQYF. Combining the CDR3 with reference TRBV15 and TRBJ2-4 gives the whole variable domain DAMVIQNPRYQVTQFGKPVTLSCSQTLNHNVMYWYQQKSSQAPKLLFHYYDKDFNNEADTPDNFQSRRPNTSFCFLDIRSPGLGDTAMYLCATSRDRLGGIQYFGAGTRLSVL.

This clonotype has only one observation. The V gene is TRBV6-5, the J gene TRBJ2-7; D might be TRBD1 or TRBD2, each matching 5 bases. Trimming left V 7 bases short and J 4 bases short, with 17 bases between. The CDR3 is 14 residues long. CDR1 and CDR2 from the germline V gene are MNHEY and SVGAGI. This CDR3 is CASTLSGTEYEQYF. DNA for the CDR3: TGTGCCAGCACGCTTTCCGGGACCGAATACGAGCAGTACTTC.

V usage is TRBV6-2 or TRBV6-3 and J usage is TRBJ2-1; 16 bases fit TRBD2. Germline CDR1 is MNHEY and CDR2 is SVGEGT. The CDR3 runs to 19 residues. Losses at the gene ends were 7 bases for V and 0 bases for J; bases not matched to a gene: 9. The CDR3 bases are TGTGCCAGCAAATCACCGGGACTAGCGGGAGGGACCTCCTACAATGAGCAGTTCTTC. The encoded protein is CASKSPGLAGGTSYNEQFF.

The chain employs TRBV7-9 and TRBJ1-5; TRBD1 agrees at 8 bases. Trimming took 10 bases from V and 7 from J; bases not matched to a gene: 12. Germline V gives CDR1 SEHNR, CDR2 FQNEAQ (reference sequence). The CDR3 runs 14 residues. Here the CDR3 DNA reads TGTGCCACGGCGAGGACAGGGTTGGGGCAGCCCCAGCATTTT. Protein sequence: CATARTGLGQPQHF.

This clonotype has more than one count but fewer than ten. This chain uses TRBV18 with TRBJ1-2, with D possibly TRBD1 on 5 matching bases. The CDR3 sequence is 16 residues long. Per the germline V gene, CDR1 is KGHSH and CDR2 is LQKENI. The V gene lost 3 bases and the J gene lost 4 bases, with 18 bases spanning the gap. The CDR3 nucleotides are TGTGCCAGCTCACCTAATACGGACATCTCCTCCTATGGCTACACCTTC. Translating it yields CASSPNTDISSYGYTF.